Reported below is one TCR beta chain. The data belong to a study of blood T cell repertoires in COVID-19. The CDR3 runs to 16 residues. Germline CDR1 SGHRS, CDR2 YFSETQ. V shed 6 bases, J shed 5 bases, and the junction held 13 bases outside the gene matches. Per the study methods: Reference gene primers were amplified, and this amplification served to estimate nucleated cell counts. Clones were sequenced by immunoSEQ multiplex PCR, and TCRdb holds only the in-frame ones, with some missing. Clonal size and the V and J genes are those of that table, whereas D and trimming came from the DNA. Of about 240,000 clones listed, around 83% were seen once; the top ten hold about an eighth.

This sequence joins TRBV5-1 and TRBJ2-1, with 8 positions matching TRBD1. This clonotype was obtained from a woman between 55 and 75 years old with active or convalescent COVID-19. The material sequenced was peripheral blood. The CDR3 DNA is TGCGCCAGCAAGGATGTCGGGACAGGCCAAAACAATGAGCAGTTCTTC. It translates to CASKDVGTGQNNEQFF.